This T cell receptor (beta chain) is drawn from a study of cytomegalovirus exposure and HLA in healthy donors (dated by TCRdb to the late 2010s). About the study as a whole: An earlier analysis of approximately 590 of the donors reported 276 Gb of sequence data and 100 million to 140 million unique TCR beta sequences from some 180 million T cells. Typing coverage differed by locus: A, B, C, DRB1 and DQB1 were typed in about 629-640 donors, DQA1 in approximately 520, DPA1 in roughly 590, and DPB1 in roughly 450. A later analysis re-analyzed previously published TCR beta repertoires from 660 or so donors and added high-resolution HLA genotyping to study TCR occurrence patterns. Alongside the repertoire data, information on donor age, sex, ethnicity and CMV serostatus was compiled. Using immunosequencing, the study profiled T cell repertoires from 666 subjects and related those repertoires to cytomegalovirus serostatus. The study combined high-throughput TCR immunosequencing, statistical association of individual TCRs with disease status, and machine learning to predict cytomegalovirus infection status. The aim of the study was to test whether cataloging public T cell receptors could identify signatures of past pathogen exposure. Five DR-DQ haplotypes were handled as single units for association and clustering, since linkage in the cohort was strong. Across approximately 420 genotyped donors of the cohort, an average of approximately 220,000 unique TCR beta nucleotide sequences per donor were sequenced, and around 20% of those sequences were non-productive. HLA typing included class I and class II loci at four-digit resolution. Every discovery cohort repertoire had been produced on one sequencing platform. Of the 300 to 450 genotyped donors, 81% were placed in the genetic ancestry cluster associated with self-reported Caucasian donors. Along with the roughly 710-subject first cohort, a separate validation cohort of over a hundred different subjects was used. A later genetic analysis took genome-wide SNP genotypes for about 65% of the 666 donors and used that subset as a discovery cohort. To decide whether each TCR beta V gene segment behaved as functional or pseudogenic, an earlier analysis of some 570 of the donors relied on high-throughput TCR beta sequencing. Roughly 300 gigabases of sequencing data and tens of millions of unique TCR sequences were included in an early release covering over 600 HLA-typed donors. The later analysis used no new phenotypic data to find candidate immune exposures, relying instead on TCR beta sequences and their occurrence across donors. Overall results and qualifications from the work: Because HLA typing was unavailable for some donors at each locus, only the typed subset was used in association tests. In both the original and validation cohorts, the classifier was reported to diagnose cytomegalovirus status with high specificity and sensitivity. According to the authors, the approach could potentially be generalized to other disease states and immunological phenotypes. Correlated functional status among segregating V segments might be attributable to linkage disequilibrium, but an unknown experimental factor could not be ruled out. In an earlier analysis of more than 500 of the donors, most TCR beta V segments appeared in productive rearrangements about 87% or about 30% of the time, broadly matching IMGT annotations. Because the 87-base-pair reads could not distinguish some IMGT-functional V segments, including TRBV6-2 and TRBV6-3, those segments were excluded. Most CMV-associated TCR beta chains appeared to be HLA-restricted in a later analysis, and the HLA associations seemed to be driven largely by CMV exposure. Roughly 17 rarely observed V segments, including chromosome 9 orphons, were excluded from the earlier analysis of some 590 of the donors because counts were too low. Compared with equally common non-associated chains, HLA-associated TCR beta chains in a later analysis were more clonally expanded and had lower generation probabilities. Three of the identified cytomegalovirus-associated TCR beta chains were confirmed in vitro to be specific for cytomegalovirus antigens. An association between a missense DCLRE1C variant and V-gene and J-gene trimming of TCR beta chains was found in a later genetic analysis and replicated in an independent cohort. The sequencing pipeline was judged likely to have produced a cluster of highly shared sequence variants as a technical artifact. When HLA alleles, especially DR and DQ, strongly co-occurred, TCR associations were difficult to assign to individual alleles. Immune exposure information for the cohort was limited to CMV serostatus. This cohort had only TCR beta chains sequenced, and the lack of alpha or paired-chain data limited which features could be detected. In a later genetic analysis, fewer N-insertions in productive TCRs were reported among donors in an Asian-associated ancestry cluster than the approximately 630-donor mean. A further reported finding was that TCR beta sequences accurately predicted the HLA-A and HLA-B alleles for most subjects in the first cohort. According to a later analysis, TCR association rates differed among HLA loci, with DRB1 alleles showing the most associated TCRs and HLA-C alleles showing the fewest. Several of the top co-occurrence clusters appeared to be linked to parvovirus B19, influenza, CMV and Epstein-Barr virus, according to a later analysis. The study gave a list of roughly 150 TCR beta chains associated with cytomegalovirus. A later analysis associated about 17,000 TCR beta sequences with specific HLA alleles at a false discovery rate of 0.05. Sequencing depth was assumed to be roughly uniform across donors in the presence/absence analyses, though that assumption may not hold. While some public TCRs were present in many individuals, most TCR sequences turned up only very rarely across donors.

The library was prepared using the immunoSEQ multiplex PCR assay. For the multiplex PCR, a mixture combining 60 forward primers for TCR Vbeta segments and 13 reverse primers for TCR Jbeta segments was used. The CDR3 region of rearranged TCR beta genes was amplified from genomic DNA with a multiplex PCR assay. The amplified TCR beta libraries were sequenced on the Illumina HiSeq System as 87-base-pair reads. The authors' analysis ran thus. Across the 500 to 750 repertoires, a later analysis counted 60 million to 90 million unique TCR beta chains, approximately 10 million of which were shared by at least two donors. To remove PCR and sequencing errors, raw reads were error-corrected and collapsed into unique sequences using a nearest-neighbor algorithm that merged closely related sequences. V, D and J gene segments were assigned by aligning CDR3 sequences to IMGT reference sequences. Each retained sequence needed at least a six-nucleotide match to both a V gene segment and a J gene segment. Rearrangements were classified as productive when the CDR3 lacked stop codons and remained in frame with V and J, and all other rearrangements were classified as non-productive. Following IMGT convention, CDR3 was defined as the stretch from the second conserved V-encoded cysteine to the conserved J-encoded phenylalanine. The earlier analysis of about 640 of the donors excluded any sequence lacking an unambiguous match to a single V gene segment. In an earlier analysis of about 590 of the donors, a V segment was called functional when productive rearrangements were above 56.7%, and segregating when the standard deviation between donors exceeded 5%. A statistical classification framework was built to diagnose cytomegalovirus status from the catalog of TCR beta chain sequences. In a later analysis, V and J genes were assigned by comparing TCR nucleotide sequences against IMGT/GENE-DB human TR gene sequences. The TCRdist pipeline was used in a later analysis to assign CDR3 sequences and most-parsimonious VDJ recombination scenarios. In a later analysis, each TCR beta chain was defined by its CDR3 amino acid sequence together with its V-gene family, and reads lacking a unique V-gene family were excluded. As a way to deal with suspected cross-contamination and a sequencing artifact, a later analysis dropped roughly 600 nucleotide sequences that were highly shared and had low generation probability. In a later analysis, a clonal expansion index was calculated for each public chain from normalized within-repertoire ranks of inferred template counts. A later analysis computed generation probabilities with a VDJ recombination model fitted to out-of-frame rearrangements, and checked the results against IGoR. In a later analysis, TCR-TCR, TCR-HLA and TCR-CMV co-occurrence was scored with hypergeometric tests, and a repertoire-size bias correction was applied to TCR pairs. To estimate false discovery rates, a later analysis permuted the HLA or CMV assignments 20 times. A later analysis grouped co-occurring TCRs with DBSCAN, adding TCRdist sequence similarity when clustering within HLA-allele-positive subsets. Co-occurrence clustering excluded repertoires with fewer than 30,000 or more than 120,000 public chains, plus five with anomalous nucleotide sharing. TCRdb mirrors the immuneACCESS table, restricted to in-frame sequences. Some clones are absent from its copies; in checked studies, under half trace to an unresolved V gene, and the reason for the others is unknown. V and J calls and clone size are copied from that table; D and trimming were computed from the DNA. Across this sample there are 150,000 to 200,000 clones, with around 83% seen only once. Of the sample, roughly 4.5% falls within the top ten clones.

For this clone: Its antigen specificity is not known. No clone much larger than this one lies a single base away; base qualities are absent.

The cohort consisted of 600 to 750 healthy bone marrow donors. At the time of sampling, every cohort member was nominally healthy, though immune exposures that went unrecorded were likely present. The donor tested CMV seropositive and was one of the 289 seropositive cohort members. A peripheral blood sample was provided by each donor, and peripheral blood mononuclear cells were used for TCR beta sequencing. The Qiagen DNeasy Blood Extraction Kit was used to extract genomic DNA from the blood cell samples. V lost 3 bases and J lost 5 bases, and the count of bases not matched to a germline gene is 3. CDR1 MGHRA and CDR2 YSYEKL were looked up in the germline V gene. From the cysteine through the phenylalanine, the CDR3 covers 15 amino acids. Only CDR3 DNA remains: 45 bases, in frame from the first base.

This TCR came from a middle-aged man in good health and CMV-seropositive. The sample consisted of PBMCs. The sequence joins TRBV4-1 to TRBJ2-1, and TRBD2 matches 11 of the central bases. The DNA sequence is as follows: TGCGCCAGCAGCCACCAGGGACTAGCGGACAATGAGCAGTTCTTC. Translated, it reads CASSHQGLADNEQFF.